This TCR beta chain was sequenced for a study of memory CD4+ T cells and cytomegalovirus serostatus. Single viable CD3+CD4+CD8-CD45RO+ cells were sorted as the memory CD4+ T cells. V was shortened by 0 bases and J by 9 bases, with 16 bases between the two germline ends. CDR1 and CDR2 (germline): SGHRS, YFSETQ. The CDR3 has 15 amino acids. The repertoire was sequenced with immunoSEQ multiplex PCR; TCRdb's copy has only in-frame clones and lacks some. The data show some 50,000 clones, about 70% seen once. This TCR derives from an adult in good health and CMV-seropositive. Sequencing was carried out using memory CD4+ T cells from blood. V gene TRBV5-1 combines with J gene TRBJ2-1, with D possibly matching TRBD1 (6 bases). CDR3 sequence (DNA): TGCGCCAGCAGCTTGGGCCAGGGGTCCGAGGGTGAGCAGTTCTTC. Residues: CASSLGQGSEGEQFF.